This TCR beta chain was sequenced during a study of cytomegalovirus exposure and HLA in healthy donors. In the study overall: Among the approximately 380 donors who were genotyped, around 77% fell in the genetic ancestry cluster that is associated with self-reported Caucasian donors.

The PCR contained 60 Vbeta and 13 Jbeta primers. Using immunoSEQ multiplex PCR, the repertoire was profiled, and TCRdb retains in-frame clones only, with some absent. The sample contains about 200,000 clones, roughly 84% of which appear only once. J gave up 5 bases and V 5 bases, and 8 bases lay outside the gene matches. The CDR3 has 15 residues. From germline, CDR1 is MNHEY and CDR2 SVGAGI. Sequenced material: PBMCs. The TCR originated in a girl between 5 and 17 years old in good health and CMV-seronegative. The J gene is TRBJ1-4, the V gene TRBV6-5; 7 bases map to TRBD1. CDR3 DNA sequence: TGTGCCAGCAGTAAAAGGACAGGCCCAAATGAAAAACTGTTTTTT. Residues: CASSKRTGPNEKLFF.